A selection of T cell receptor beta chains follows, all from one sample in a study of T cell changes during pregnancy in multiple sclerosis. Produced via immunoSEQ multiplex PCR; TCRdb's table is partial and in-frame only. Here the sample spans tens of thousands of clones, roughly 91% being singletons. This sample comprised CD4+ T cells from peripheral blood mononuclear cells, obtained in the third trimester of pregnancy. These receptor sequences come from a female donor with multiple sclerosis, enrolled in a pregnancy study. Both conserved end residues are part of each CDR3. Fields, in order: D gene, clone size, V gene, J gene, CDR3 DNA, CDR3 protein. A D gene is named only where the DNA matches it firmly. The size field is filled for only some rows; it gives once, few, many or a size class.

>TRBD2|-|TRBV18|TRBJ2-5
TGTGCCAGCTCACCACTTATCCTAGCGGGCCGAGGGGCCCAGTACTTC
CASSPLILAGRGAQYF
>-|once|TRBV30|TRBJ2-1
TGTGCCTGGACCGGGACTGGACACTCCAATGAGCAGTTCTTC
CAWTGTGHSNEQFF
>-|-|TRBV7-9|TRBJ1-1
TGTGCCAGCAGTCAGAGGGGAGGGAACACTGAAGCTTTCTTT
CASSQRGGNTEAFF
>-|-|TRBV5-4|TRBJ2-5
TGTGCCAGCAGCCTGCCCGGGACAAGGGAAAGGACCCAGTACTTC
CASSLPGTRERTQYF
>TRBD1|-|TRBV7-2|TRBJ1-2
TGTGCCAGCAGACCACAGGGGTCTGGCTACACCTTC
CASRPQGSGYTF
>-|-|TRBV18|TRBJ1-5
TGTGCCAGCTCACCAATGGCAGGGAGCAATCAGCCCCAGCATTTT
CASSPMAGSNQPQHF
>-|-|TRBV7-9|TRBJ1-1
TGTGCCAGCAGCTTAGGGGCAGGGGCGAACACTGAAGCTTTCTTT
CASSLGAGANTEAFF
>-|-|TRBV6-5|TRBJ2-6
TGTGCCAGCACCTATGGGGACACTGGGGCCAACGTCCTGACTTTC
CASTYGDTGANVLTF
>-|-|TRBV9|TRBJ2-2
TGTGCCAGCAGCGTAGCGGGTGACACCGGGGAGCTGTTTTTT
CASSVAGDTGELFF
>TRBD1|-|TRBV5-4|TRBJ1-2
TGTGCCAGCAGCTTGGGAACAACAGGGGTAAACTATGGCTACACCTTC
CASSLGTTGVNYGYTF
>-|-|TRBV5-6|TRBJ1-3
TGTGCCAGCAGCTTCGGCGGAGTACGCCGAAACACCATATATTTT
CASSFGGVRRNTIYF
>-|-|TRBV7-8|TRBJ1-2
TGTGCCAGCAGCTTAGGGACAGACACTTATGGCTACACCTTC
CASSLGTDTYGYTF
>TRBD2|-|TRBV10-3|TRBJ2-1
TGTGCCATCAGCAAAGGGGCCTTTTCGGCTAGCGGTATTGAGCAGTTCTTC
CAISKGAFSASGIEQFF
>-|-|TRBV5-6|TRBJ2-6
TGTGCCAGCCAAACCGGGTCGATCTCTGGGGCCAACGTCCTGACTTTC
CASQTGSISGANVLTF
>-|-|TRBV6-4|TRBJ2-1
TGTGCCAGCAGTCCTTCGGGGGTGGATGAGCAGTTCTTC
CASSPSGVDEQFF
>-|once|TRBV5-1|TRBJ2-3
TGCGCCAGCAGCTTGGAAGCGGGTCCTTACACAGATACGCAGTATTTT
CASSLEAGPYTDTQYF
>TRBD1|-|TRBV10-2|TRBJ2-2
TGCGCCAGCAGGGATAGACAGGGCGGGACCGGGGAGCTGTTTTTT
CASRDRQGGTGELFF
>-|-|TRBV5-8|TRBJ2-3
TGTGCCAGCAGCTTGGGGGGGCCGAGGACAGATACGCAGTATTTT
CASSLGGPRTDTQYF
>TRBD1|-|TRBV11-2|TRBJ2-5
TGTGCCAGCAGCACCTTGGGACAGGCTCGCCAAGAGACCCAGTACTTC
CASSTLGQARQETQYF
>-|-|TRBV5-1|TRBJ2-6
TGCGCCAGCAGCTTGGGACAGGACTTTTACTCTGGGGCCAACGTCCTGACTTTC
CASSLGQDFYSGANVLTF
>-|-|TRBV7-3|TRBJ2-7
TGTGCCAGCAGCCCTGAATCGGGACTCCTAGCCGAGCAGTACTTC
CASSPESGLLAEQYF
>TRBD2|-|TRBV27|TRBJ2-1
TGTGCCAGCAGTCCACCCCAGGGACTAGCGGGGTTCTCCTACAATGAGCAGTTCTTC
CASSPPQGLAGFSYNEQFF
>-|once|TRBV5-6|TRBJ1-2
TGTGCCAGCAGCTCTTCAGTGTATGGCTACACCTTC
CASSSSVYGYTF
>-|-|TRBV2|TRBJ2-1
TGTGCCAGCAGTGAAGCTGGACGCGGGGGCCTCTCCTACAATGAGCAGTTCTTC
CASSEAGRGGLSYNEQFF
>TRBD1|-|TRBV5-1|TRBJ2-7
TGCGCCAGCAGCTTAGAACAGGGGCCCGCCTACGAGCAGTACTTC
CASSLEQGPAYEQYF
>-|-|TRBV27|TRBJ1-2
TGTGCCAGCGGATACCTAGTAGGCAACTATGGCTACACCTTC
CASGYLVGNYGYTF
>TRBD2|-|TRBV5-4|TRBJ2-3
TGTGCCAGCAGCTTTTGGACTAGCGGGGTAACAGATACGCAGTATTTT
CASSFWTSGVTDTQYF
>-|once|TRBV4-1|TRBJ1-2
TGCGCCAGCAGCCGACAGGATGGGGGTAACTATGGCTACACCTTC
CASSRQDGGNYGYTF
>-|-|TRBV6-1|TRBJ2-7
TGTGCCAGCAGTGGGATCAGGACAGCGACCACCTACGAGCAGTACTTC
CASSGIRTATTYEQYF
>-|-|TRBV5-5|TRBJ1-3
TGTGCCAGCAGCGGATACAGGAGCTCTGGAAACACCATATATTTT
CASSGYRSSGNTIYF
>TRBD1|-|TRBV5-4|TRBJ2-7
TGTGCCAGCAGCTTTCAGGGGGCCCCCTACGAGCAGTACTTC
CASSFQGAPYEQYF
>TRBD2|-|TRBV19|TRBJ2-3
TGTGCCAGTAGTGTACTAGCGGGGGGGGCCACAGATACGCAGTATTTT
CASSVLAGGATDTQYF
>-|-|TRBV5-1|TRBJ2-5
TGCGCCAGCAGCCCGGGGGTTGGAAAGGAGACCCAGTACTTC
CASSPGVGKETQYF
>-|-|TRBV6-5|TRBJ1-4
TGTGCCAGCAGATTCACTGCAACTAATGAAAAACTGTTTTTT
CASRFTATNEKLFF
>-|once|TRBV6-6|TRBJ2-2
TGTGCCAGCGAGAGGACCGGGGAGCTGTTTTTT
CASERTGELFF
>TRBD1|once|TRBV5-6|TRBJ2-5
TGTGCCAGCAGCCCCGAGGCGGGACAGGGGGACCAAGAGACCCAGTACTTC
CASSPEAGQGDQETQYF